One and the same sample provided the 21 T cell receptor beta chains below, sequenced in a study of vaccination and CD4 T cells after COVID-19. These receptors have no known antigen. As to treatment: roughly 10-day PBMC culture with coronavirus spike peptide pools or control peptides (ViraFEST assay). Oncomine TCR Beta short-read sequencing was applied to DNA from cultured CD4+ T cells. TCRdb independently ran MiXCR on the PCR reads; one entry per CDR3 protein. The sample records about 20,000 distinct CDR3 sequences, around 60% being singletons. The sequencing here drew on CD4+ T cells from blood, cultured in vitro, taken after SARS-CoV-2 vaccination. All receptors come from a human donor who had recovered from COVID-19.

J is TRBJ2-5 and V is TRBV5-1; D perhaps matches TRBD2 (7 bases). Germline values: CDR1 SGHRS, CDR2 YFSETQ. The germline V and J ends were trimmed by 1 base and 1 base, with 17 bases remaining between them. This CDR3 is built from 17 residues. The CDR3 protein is CASSLTTTGGRQETQYF. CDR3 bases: TGCGCCAGCAGCTTGACTACTACGGGGGGCCGCCAAGAGACCCAGTACTTC.

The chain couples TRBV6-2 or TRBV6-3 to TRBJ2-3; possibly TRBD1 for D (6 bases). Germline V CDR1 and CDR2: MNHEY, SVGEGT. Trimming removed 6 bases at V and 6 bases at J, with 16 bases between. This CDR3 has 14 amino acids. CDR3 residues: CASRGAGRTDTQYF. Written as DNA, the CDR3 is TGTGCCAGCAGGGGGGCCGGGCGGACGGATACGCAGTATTTT.

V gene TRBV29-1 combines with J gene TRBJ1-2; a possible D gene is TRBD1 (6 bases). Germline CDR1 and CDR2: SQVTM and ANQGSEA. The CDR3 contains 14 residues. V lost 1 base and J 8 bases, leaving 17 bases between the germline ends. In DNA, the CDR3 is TGCAGCGTTGAAGGGGGGGCAGGGGTCGAGGGCTACACCTTC. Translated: CSVEGGAGVEGYTF.

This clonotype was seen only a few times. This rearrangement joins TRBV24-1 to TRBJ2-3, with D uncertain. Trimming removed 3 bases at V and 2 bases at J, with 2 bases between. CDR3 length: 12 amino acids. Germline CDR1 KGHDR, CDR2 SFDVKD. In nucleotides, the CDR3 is TGTGCCACCAGTGATAACACAGATACGCAGTATTTT. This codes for CATSDNTDTQYF.

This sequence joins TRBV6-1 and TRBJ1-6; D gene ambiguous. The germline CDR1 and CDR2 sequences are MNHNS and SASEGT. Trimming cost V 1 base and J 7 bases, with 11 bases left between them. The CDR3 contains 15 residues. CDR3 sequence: CASSEGTSRNSPLHF. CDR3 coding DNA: TGTGCCAGCAGTGAAGGGACGTCGCGCAATTCACCCCTCCACTTT.

CDR3 DNA: TGTGCCAGCAGGGATGACAAGATGGGGACTGAAGCTTTCTTT. This translates into CASRDDKMGTEAFF. The genes are TRBV2 and TRBJ1-1; D unresolved. The CDR3 sequence is 14 residues long. Looked up from germline, CDR1 is SNHLY and CDR2 is FYNNEI. V was clipped by 6 bases and J by 5 bases, with 16 bases between them.

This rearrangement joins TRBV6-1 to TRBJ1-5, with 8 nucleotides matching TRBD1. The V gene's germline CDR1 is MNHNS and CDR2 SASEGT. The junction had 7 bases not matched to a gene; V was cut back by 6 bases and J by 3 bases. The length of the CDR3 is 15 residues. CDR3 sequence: CASRERQGYNQPQHF. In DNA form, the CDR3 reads TGTGCCAGCAGGGAGAGACAGGGGTACAATCAGCCCCAGCATTTT.

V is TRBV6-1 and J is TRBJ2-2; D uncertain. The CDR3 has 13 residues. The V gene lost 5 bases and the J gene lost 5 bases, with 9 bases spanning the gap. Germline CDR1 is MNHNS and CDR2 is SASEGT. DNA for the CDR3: TGTGCCAGCAGTCGTAGGGAAACCGGGGAGCTGTTTTTT. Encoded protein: CASSRRETGELFF.

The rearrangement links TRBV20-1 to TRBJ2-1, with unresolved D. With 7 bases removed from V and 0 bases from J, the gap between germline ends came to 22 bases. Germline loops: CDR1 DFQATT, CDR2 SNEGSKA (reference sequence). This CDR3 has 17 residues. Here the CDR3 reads CSGAVARVSSSYNEQFF. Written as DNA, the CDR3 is TGCAGTGGTGCCGTGGCTAGGGTTTCCTCCTCCTACAATGAGCAGTTCTTC.

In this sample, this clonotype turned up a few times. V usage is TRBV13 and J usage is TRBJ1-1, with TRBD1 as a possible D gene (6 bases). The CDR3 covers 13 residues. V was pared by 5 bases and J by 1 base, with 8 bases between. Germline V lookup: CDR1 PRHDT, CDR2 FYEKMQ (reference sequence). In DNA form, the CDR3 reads TGTGCCAGCAGCCCCAGGGGGAACACTGAAGCTTTCTTT. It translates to CASSPRGNTEAFF.

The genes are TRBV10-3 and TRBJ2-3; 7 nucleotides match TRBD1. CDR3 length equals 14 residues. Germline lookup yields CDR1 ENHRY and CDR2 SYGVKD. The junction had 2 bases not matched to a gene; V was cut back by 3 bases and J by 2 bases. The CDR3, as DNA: TGTGCCATCAGTGATGGGACAGTCACAGATACGCAGTATTTT. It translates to CAISDGTVTDTQYF.

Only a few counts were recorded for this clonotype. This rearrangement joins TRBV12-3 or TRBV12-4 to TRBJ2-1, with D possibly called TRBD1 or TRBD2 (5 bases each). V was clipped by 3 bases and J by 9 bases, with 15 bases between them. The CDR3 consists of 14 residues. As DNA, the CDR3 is TGTGCCAGCAGTTTGAGCAGGGACGGCAGTGAGCAGTTCTTC. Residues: CASSLSRDGSEQFF.

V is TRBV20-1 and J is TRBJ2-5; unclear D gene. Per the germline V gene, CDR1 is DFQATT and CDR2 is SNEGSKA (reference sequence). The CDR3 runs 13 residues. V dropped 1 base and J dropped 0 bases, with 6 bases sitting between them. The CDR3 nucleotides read TGCAGTGCTAGAGTAGGGAACCAAGAGACCCAGTACTTC. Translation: CSARVGNQETQYF.

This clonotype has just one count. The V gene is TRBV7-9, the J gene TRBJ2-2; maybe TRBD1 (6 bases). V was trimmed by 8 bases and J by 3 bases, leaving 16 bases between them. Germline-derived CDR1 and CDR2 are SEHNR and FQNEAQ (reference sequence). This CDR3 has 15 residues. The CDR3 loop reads CASVPGKGDTGELFF. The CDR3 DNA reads TGTGCCAGCGTCCCCGGTAAGGGGGACACCGGGGAGCTGTTTTTT.

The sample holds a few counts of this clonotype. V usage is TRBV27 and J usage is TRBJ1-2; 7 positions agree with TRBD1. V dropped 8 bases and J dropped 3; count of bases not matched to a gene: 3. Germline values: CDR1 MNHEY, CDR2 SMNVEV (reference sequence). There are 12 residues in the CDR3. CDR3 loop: CASYRGDYGYTF. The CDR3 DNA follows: TGTGCCAGCTACAGGGGAGACTATGGCTACACCTTC.

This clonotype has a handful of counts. The CDR3 DNA is TGCAGTGCTAGAGACTTACTATTCGGAAACACCATATATTTT. Amino acid sequence: CSARDLLFGNTIYF. The V call is TRBV20-1, the J call TRBJ1-3; D is uncertain. The V end was cut by 0 bases, the J end by 4 bases, with 10 bases between. CDR1 is DFQATT, CDR2 SNEGSKA, per germline (reference sequence). The CDR3 totals 14 residues.

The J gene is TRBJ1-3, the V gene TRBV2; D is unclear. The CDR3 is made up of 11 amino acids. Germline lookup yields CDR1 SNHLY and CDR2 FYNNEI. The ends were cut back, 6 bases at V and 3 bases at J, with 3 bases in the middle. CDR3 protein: CASRRGNTIYF. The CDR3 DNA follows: TGTGCCAGCAGACGTGGAAACACCATATATTTT.

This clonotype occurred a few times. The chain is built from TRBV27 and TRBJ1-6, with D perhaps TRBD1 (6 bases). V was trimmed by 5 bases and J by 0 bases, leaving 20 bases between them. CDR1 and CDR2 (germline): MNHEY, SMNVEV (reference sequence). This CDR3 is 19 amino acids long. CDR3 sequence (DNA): TGTGCCAGCAGTGCGAGGGGACAAGGAAAGGGCTCCTATAATTCACCCCTCCACTTT. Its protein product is CASSARGQGKGSYNSPLHF.

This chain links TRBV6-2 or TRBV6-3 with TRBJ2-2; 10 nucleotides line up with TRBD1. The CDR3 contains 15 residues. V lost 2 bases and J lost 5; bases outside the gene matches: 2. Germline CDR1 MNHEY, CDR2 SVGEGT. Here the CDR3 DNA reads TGTGCCAGCAGTTACGGACAGGGGGGGACCGGGGAGCTGTTTTTT. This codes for CASSYGQGGTGELFF.

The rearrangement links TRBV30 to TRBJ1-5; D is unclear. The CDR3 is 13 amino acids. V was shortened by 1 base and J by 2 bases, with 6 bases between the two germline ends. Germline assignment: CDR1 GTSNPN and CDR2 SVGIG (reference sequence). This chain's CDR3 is CAWSGGGNQPQHF. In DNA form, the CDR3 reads TGTGCCTGGAGTGGGGGAGGCAATCAGCCCCAGCATTTT.

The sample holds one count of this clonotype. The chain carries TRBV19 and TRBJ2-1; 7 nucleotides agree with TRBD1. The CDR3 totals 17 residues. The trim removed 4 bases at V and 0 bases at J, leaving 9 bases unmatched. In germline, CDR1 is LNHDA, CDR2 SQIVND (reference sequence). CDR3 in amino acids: CASSTALTGSSYNEQFF. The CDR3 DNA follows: TGTGCCAGTAGTACCGCTTTGACAGGGAGCTCCTACAATGAGCAGTTCTTC.